One sample yielded the 29 T cell receptor beta chains listed below, sequenced in a study of blood T cell repertoires in COVID-19. Repertoires were generated with immunoSEQ multiplex PCR, while TCRdb's copy carries only in-frame clones and drops some. The sample carries just over 250,000 clones, 88% recorded once. The sequenced material came from peripheral blood. All receptors derive from a man in his sixties who had recovered from COVID-19.

The genes are TRBV10-3 and TRBJ2-1, with a tentative D call TRBD2 (5 bases). Germline V lookup: CDR1 ENHRY, CDR2 SYGVKD. The V end lost 3 bases, the J end lost 9 bases, and 9 bases lay between the germline ends. The CDR3 is 12 residues long. Here the CDR3 DNA reads TGTGCCATCAGTGACTCCGAGGGTGAGCAGTTCTTC. As protein: CAISDSEGEQFF.

This clone showed up just a few times. DNA for the CDR3: TGTGCCAGCAGCCAGAGGACAGGGGGTCTCACCGGGGAGCTGTTTTTT. Amino acid sequence: CASSQRTGGLTGELFF. V is TRBV3-1 (or the pseudogene TRBV3-2) and J is TRBJ2-2, with 10 positions matching TRBD1. The CDR3 totals 16 residues. The J segment lost 4 bases and the V segment lost 3 bases, leaving 5 bases of the junction unmatched. Germline values: CDR1 LGHDT, CDR2 YNNKEL (reference sequence).

This clone was seen only once. This chain connects TRBV19 to TRBJ1-1, with D possibly being TRBD1 (5 bases). V was shortened by 7 bases and J by 2 bases, with 14 bases between the two germline ends. The CDR3 has 14 amino acids. The V gene's germline CDR1 is LNHDA and CDR2 SQIVND (reference sequence). The CDR3 sequence is CASTKLQGNTEAFF. As DNA, the CDR3 is TGTGCCAGTACCAAACTCCAGGGAAACACTGAAGCTTTCTTT.

The V and J genes are TRBV7-9 and TRBJ1-2; D unresolved. Per the germline V gene, CDR1 is SEHNR and CDR2 is FQNEAQ (reference sequence). V lost 5 bases to trimming and J lost 4 bases, with 20 bases between them. The CDR3 is 16 residues long. CDR3 loop: CASSPGEGGSGYGYTF. The CDR3, as DNA: TGTGCCAGCAGCCCCGGTGAGGGTGGGTCAGGCTATGGCTACACCTTC.

The chain links TRBV10-2 to TRBJ2-7, with D maybe TRBD1 (6 bases). This CDR3 comprises 14 residues. Germline V gene sequence: CDR1 WSHSY, CDR2 SAAADI. V lost 8 bases and J lost 0, with 14 bases in between. As DNA, the CDR3 is TGCGCCAGCCTGGGGGCAAGGAGCTCCTACGAGCAGTACTTC. Translated: CASLGARSSYEQYF.

V usage is TRBV11-2 and J usage is TRBJ2-3; 8 nucleotides match TRBD2. Germline lookup yields CDR1 SGHAT and CDR2 FQNNGV. The CDR3 runs to 15 residues. The trim removed 4 bases at V and 5 bases at J, leaving 8 bases unmatched. The CDR3 DNA is TGTGCCAGCAGCTGGACGGGGGGGCAGGGAGATACGCAGTATTTT. Its protein is CASSWTGGQGDTQYF.

V gene TRBV9 combines with J gene TRBJ1-1, with 7 bases that match TRBD1. The V segment lost 3 bases and the J segment 9 bases; nucleotides outside the gene matches: 8. This CDR3 region has 13 residues. CDR1 and CDR2 from the germline V gene are SGDLS and YYNGEE. The CDR3: CASSDKGQPQAFF. CDR3 DNA sequence: TGTGCCAGCAGCGATAAGGGACAGCCACAAGCTTTCTTT. Combining the CDR3 with reference TRBV9 and TRBJ1-1 gives the whole variable domain DSGVTQTPKHLITATGQRVTLRCSPRSGDLSVYWYQQSLDQGLQFLIQYYNGEERAKGNILERFSAQQFPDLHSELNLSSLELGDSALYFCASSDKGQPQAFFGQGTRLTVV.

V gene TRBV6-2 or TRBV6-3 combines with J gene TRBJ1-2; D gene uncertain. This CDR3 has 12 amino acids. Looked up from germline, CDR1 is MNHEY and CDR2 is SVGEGT. V lost 5 bases, J lost 7 bases, and 11 bases lay in between. CDR3 residues: CASSTHGVGYTF. DNA of the CDR3: TGTGCCAGCAGTACTCACGGGGTTGGCTACACCTTC.

The chain employs TRBV11-2 and TRBJ1-2, with D tentatively TRBD1 (6 bases). V lost 1 base and J lost 7, with 10 bases in between. The CDR3 runs to 13 residues. CDR1 is SGHAT, CDR2 FQNNGV, per germline. The CDR3, as DNA: TGTGCCAGCAGCTTAGGGACAGTTCTTGGCTACACCTTC. This gives the protein CASSLGTVLGYTF.

This chain connects TRBV5-1 to TRBJ1-1; 8 positions match TRBD1. J was trimmed by 0 bases and V by 0 bases; bases with no gene match: 4. From germline, CDR1 is SGHRS and CDR2 YFSETQ. This CDR3 has 16 amino acids. This chain's CDR3 is CASSLAGGRMNTEAFF. The CDR3 coding sequence is TGCGCCAGCAGCTTGGCAGGGGGCCGGATGAACACTGAAGCTTTCTTT.

The chain recombines TRBV30 with TRBJ1-2; D gene ambiguous. The germline gives CDR1 GTSNPN, CDR2 SVGIG (reference sequence). The CDR3 runs to 13 residues. Trimming took 0 bases from V and 0 from J, leaving 5 bases between them. The CDR3 loop is CAWSVQSNYGYTF. Written as DNA, the CDR3 is TGTGCCTGGAGTGTACAATCTAACTATGGCTACACCTTC. Drawing the rest from reference TRBV30 and TRBJ1-2, the complete variable domain is SQTIHQWPATLVQPVGSPLSLECTVEGTSNPNLYWYRQAAGRGLQLLFYSVGIGQISSEVPQNLSASRPQDRQFILSSKKLLLSDSGFYLCAWSVQSNYGYTFGSGTRLTVV.

This clone was counted only a few times. V usage is TRBV7-6 and J usage is TRBJ1-1, with D possibly TRBD1 on 5 matching bases. Trimming cost V 5 bases and J 1 base, with 17 bases left between them. The CDR3 is 16 amino acids. Germline V gives CDR1 SGHVS, CDR2 FNYEAQ. In nucleotides, the CDR3 is TGTGCCAGCAGCAAGGGGAGGGGAGGACGGAACACTGAAGCTTTCTTT. Amino acid sequence: CASSKGRGGRNTEAFF.

The chain links TRBV9 to TRBJ1-2; 11 bases are a match to TRBD1. Germline V gene sequence: CDR1 SGDLS, CDR2 YYNGEE. This CDR3 has 16 residues. Unmatched junction bases numbered 13, after V lost 4 bases and J lost 8 bases. The CDR3 here is CASSPLGQGARGGYTF. The CDR3, as DNA: TGTGCCAGCAGCCCACTAGGACAGGGGGCGCGAGGAGGCTACACCTTC.

This chain connects TRBV24-1 to TRBJ2-5; D is undetermined. Trimming left V 10 bases short and J 1 base short, with 12 bases between. CDR1 KGHDR and CDR2 SFDVKD come from the germline V gene. The CDR3 runs 13 residues. CDR3 nucleotide sequence: TGTGCCACTGCCCGAGGTCTCCAAGAGACCCAGTACTTC. Translating gives CATARGLQETQYF.

The J gene is TRBJ2-1, the V gene TRBV11-2, with 10 bases aligning to TRBD1. Germline values: CDR1 SGHAT, CDR2 FQNNGV. The CDR3 length is 14 residues. Trimming took 5 bases from V and 8 from J; bases not matched to a gene: 6. The CDR3, as DNA: TGTGCCAGCAGCCCGACGACAGGGGGCGATGAGCAGTTCTTC. This gives the protein CASSPTTGGDEQFF.

The CDR3 here is CASSLVSRGGYNEQFF. In DNA form, the CDR3 reads TGTGCCAGCAGCTTAGTCTCGAGGGGGGGATACAATGAGCAGTTCTTC. The chain is built from TRBV7-2 and TRBJ2-1; tentatively, D is TRBD2 (7 bases). The CDR3 runs to 16 residues. V was shortened by 1 base and J by 4 bases, with 14 bases between the two germline ends. Per germline, CDR1 SGHTA and CDR2 FQGNSA.

The chain is built from TRBV9 and TRBJ2-1; 13 nucleotides align to TRBD2. This CDR3 contains 19 residues. Trimming at V came to 4 bases and at J to 4 bases, leaving 14 bases not matched to a gene. Per the germline V gene, CDR1 is SGDLS and CDR2 is YYNGEE. CDR3 sequence reads: CASSMPVSVTSGGYNEQFF. The CDR3 region has the DNA TGTGCCAGCAGCATGCCAGTTAGTGTGACTAGCGGGGGGTACAATGAGCAGTTCTTC.

This clone came up once. The genes are TRBV6-5 and TRBJ1-4, with D maybe TRBD1 (6 bases). With 4 bases removed from V and 5 bases from J, the gap between germline ends came to 8 bases. Looked up from germline, CDR1 is MNHEY and CDR2 is SVGAGI. CDR3 length: 13 residues. CDR3 sequence reads: CASSFGQNEKLFF. The CDR3 nucleotides read TGTGCCAGCAGTTTCGGACAGAATGAAAAACTGTTTTTT.

CDR3 amino acids: CASTQGSGGNTIYF. The CDR3 region has the DNA TGCGCCAGCACCCAGGGTTCGGGTGGAAACACCATATATTTT. This rearrangement joins TRBV5-1 to TRBJ1-3; D possibly corresponds to TRBD1 (5 bases). V was cut by 6 bases and J by 3 bases, with 13 bases left in between. CDR3 length: 14 amino acids. The germline V gene has CDR1 SGHRS and CDR2 YFSETQ.

V and J are TRBV6-1 and TRBJ2-7, with D perhaps matching TRBD1 (6 bases). This CDR3 contains 14 residues. The germline V gene has CDR1 MNHNS and CDR2 SASEGT. Trimming shortened V by 2 bases and J by 2 bases, and 10 bases separated the two germline ends. CDR3 amino acids: CASSEQGIPYEQYF. CDR3 sequence (DNA): TGTGCCAGCAGTGAACAGGGGATCCCCTACGAGCAGTACTTC.

The V call is TRBV11-2, the J call TRBJ1-1; no firm D call. This CDR3 is 14 amino acids long. Trimming pared 3 bases from V and 3 bases from J, leaving 11 bases between. The germline V gene encodes CDR1 SGHAT and CDR2 FQNNGV. DNA of the CDR3: TGTGCCAGCAGCTTTCTAGGTCGGGACACTGAAGCTTTCTTT. Translating gives CASSFLGRDTEAFF.

This clone was detected only once. This chain joins TRBV6-5 and TRBJ2-3, with 9 nucleotides matching TRBD1. CDR3 size: 14 residues. V shed 6 bases, J shed 1 base, and the junction held 2 bases outside the gene matches. CDR1 is MNHEY, CDR2 SVGAGI, per germline. The CDR3 reads CASSRDRGTDTQYF. The CDR3 DNA follows: TGTGCCAGCAGCCGGGACAGGGGCACAGATACGCAGTATTTT.

The chain has TRBV19 and TRBJ1-1, with D unresolved. The V end was cut by 5 bases, the J end by 5 bases, with 18 bases between. The CDR3 has 15 amino acids. Germline CDR1 and CDR2: LNHDA and SQIVND (reference sequence). This chain's CDR3 is CASSRPGSGQTEAFF. The CDR3 DNA reads TGTGCCAGTAGTCGGCCCGGGTCGGGTCAAACTGAAGCTTTCTTT. The full variable domain, with the rest looked up from reference TRBV19 and TRBJ1-1, is DGGITQSPKYLFRKEGQNVTLSCEQNLNHDAMYWYRQDPGQGLRLIYYSQIVNDFQKGDIAEGYSVSREKKESFPLTVTSAQKNPTAFYLCASSRPGSGQTEAFFGQGTRLTVV.

This chain joins TRBV9 and TRBJ2-2, with TRBD1 identical over 7 bases. Trimming took 2 bases from V and 2 from J; bases not matched to a gene: 9. The germline gives CDR1 SGDLS, CDR2 YYNGEE. The CDR3 loop spans 17 amino acids. CDR3 DNA sequence: TGTGCCAGCAGCGTGAGACGGGCAGGGGGAAACACCGGGGAGCTGTTTTTT. Protein: CASSVRRAGGNTGELFF.

The chain has TRBV12-3 or TRBV12-4 and TRBJ1-1; unclear D gene. The V end was cut by 2 bases, the J end by 4 bases, with 8 bases between. This CDR3 has 13 residues. CDR3 sequence: CASSLNRITEAFF. The CDR3 DNA reads as TGTGCCAGCAGTTTAAACAGAATCACTGAAGCTTTCTTT.

V and J are TRBV12-5 and TRBJ1-2; D might be TRBD1 (6 bases). The CDR3 totals 13 residues. Trimming removed 4 bases at V and 4 bases at J, with 10 bases between. Germline V CDR1 and CDR2: LGHNT, FRNRAP. CDR3 residues: CASGSQGTYGYTF. CDR3 DNA sequence: TGTGCTAGTGGTTCACAGGGTACCTATGGCTACACCTTC.

The rearrangement links TRBV7-9 to TRBJ2-6, with 10 bases matching TRBD1. Germline-derived CDR1 and CDR2 are SEHNR and FQNEAQ (reference sequence). The CDR3 spans 16 residues. V dropped 3 bases and J dropped 3; count of bases not matched to a gene: 2. The CDR3 DNA reads TGTGCCAGCAGCTTCGGGACAGGGGTTGGGGCCAACGTCCTGACTTTC. Translating gives CASSFGTGVGANVLTF. Full variable domain (rest looked up from reference TRBV7-9 and TRBJ2-6): DTGVSQNPRHKITKRGQNVTFRCDPISEHNRLYWYRQTLGQGPEFLTYFQNEAQLEKSRLLSDRFSAERPKGSFSTLEIQRTEQGDSAMYLCASSFGTGVGANVLTFGAGSRLTVL.

This sequence joins TRBV3-1 (or the pseudogene TRBV3-2) and TRBJ2-6, with a possible D match to TRBD1 (6 bases). The V and J ends lost 4 bases and 1 base respectively, with 14 bases between them. CDR1 and CDR2 (germline): LGHDT, YNNKEL (reference sequence). CDR3 length: 17 amino acids. The DNA for the CDR3 is TGTGCCAGCAGCCGTTCACAGGGACCATCTGGGGCCAACGTCCTGACTTTC. It translates to CASSRSQGPSGANVLTF.

The chain joins TRBV7-9 to TRBJ2-1, with D maybe TRBD1 (6 bases). The CDR3 length is 16 residues. The germline V gene encodes CDR1 SEHNR and CDR2 FQNEAQ (reference sequence). Trimming removed 7 bases from V and 0 bases from J, with 16 bases in between. The CDR3 reads CASTPPRGSSYNEQFF. For the CDR3, the DNA is TGTGCCAGCACGCCCCCAAGGGGGAGCTCCTACAATGAGCAGTTCTTC. Supplemented by reference TRBV7-9 and TRBJ2-1, the full variable domain reads DTGVSQNPRHKITKRGQNVTFRCDPISEHNRLYWYRQTLGQGPEFLTYFQNEAQLEKSRLLSDRFSAERPKGSFSTLEIQRTEQGDSAMYLCASTPPRGSSYNEQFFGPGTRLTVL.